The entry that follows covers one T cell receptor beta chain sequence. This clone was seen once. The antigen it recognizes is unknown. Qualities for individual bases were not recorded, and no much larger clone is one base off. The time point tag for this specimen amounts to: about 28 days (+/-7) after the second vaccine dose. AZD1222 recipients given second doses at about 4 weeks or at about 12 weeks were pooled, since spike-specific TCR depth and breadth were not found to differ between the two schedules. Vaccinee samples were obtained from the UK trials COV001 and COV002, which included a single-blind randomized controlled phase 2/3 trial of AZD1222 (ChAdOx1 nCoV-19) in healthy adults. For TCRbeta chain sequencing, PBMC samples were collected from trial participants at day 0 and at day 28 after the second dose. The data derive from a study of T cell responses to AZD1222 COVID-19 vaccine (dated by TCRdb to the early 2020s). Looking at the study overall: A total of about 240 trial participants underwent TCR sequencing, of whom 207 received two doses of AZD1222 and about 25 received two doses of the MenACWY control vaccine. Trial participants were enrolled by age into 18-55, 56-69 and 70-plus year subgroups, with around 150, 28 and 57 TCR-sequenced participants respectively. General findings and caveats noted by the study authors: Most participants were white British and females outnumbered males, and the authors suggested that clonal diversity may have been underestimated. Only a handful of AZD1222 recipients were SARS-CoV-2 seropositive at baseline, limiting conclusions about previously exposed vaccinees. In the small 56-69-year group, the increase in depth fell short of significance, most likely because of low power. Vaccine-associated CD4 TCRs spanned the whole spike protein, with dominant responses in regions 160-218 and 743-854. Nearly half of unique spike-specific TCRs reportedly recognized epitopes outside regions mutated in the B.1.351 and B.1.1.7 variants. Because no day 14 peak-response samples were available, repertoires were characterized only after the peak T cell response. After two AZD1222 doses, both the breadth and the depth of spike-specific TCRs were significantly higher than at day 0 and than in MenACWY recipients.

The CDR3 regions of human TCRbeta chains were subjected to immunosequencing. Regarding the original processing steps: Repertoire TCRs were matched against a reference library of SARS-CoV-2-specific TCRs generated with the MIRA antigen-specificity platform. Breadth was defined as the fraction of unique TCRs that were SARS-CoV-2-associated, and depth was defined as the fraction of total T cells that were SARS-CoV-2-associated. Using the MIRA data, every spike-specific TCR was mapped to the spike region that the TCR reacted to and assigned to either a CD4 or a CD8 class. Log10-transformed breadth and depth values were compared by one-way ANOVA with Sidak's multiple comparisons tests. TCRdb took this table from immuneACCESS and kept in-frame rearrangements with V and J called. Such tables lack part of the clones; where checked against another copy, unresolved V genes explain under half of the gap, and the rest is unexplained. D and trimming come from the DNA, and the V and J calls and clone size come from that table. The sample table contains fewer than 100,000 clones; only one count was recorded for roughly 80% of them. The ten largest account for approximately 15% of the sample.

This clonotype was sampled from an adult who received the AZD1222 COVID-19 vaccine. The starting material was peripheral blood, obtained 28 days after the second AZD1222 dose.

The CDR3 has the sequence CASSPGQGEAYEQYF. The DNA sequence is TGTGCCAGCAGCCCGGGACAGGGGGAAGCCTACGAGCAGTACTTC. The chain links TRBV11-3 with TRBJ2-7, with 11 bases aligning to TRBD1. The junction shows trimming of 5 bases on V and 2 bases on J, and the gene matches do not reach 5 bases of it. For CDR1 and CDR2, the germline V gene lists SGHNT and YENEEA. CDR3 length: 15 amino acids, cysteine to phenylalanine. Only the CDR3 portion is preserved as DNA: 45 bases, with reading frame beginning at the first base. Extended through the reference TRBV11-3 and TRBJ2-7 proteins, this CDR3 yields the full variable domain: EAGVVQSPRYKIIEKKQPVAFWCNPISGHNTLYWYLQNLGQGPELLIRYENEEAVDDSQLPKDRFSAERLKGVDSTLKIQPAELGDSAVYLCASSPGQGEAYEQYFGPGTRLTVT.